This is a list of T cell receptor beta chains from one sample in a study of blood T cell repertoires in COVID-19. Some clones are missing from TCRdb's copy, which holds only in-frame ones; the method was immunoSEQ multiplex PCR. The sample records roughly 120,000 clones, around 80% being singletons. The sequenced material came from peripheral blood. Receptors were obtained from a man between 70 and 80 years old with acute or convalescent COVID-19. Both conserved end residues are part of each CDR3. The order of the fields is D gene, J gene, V gene, clone size, CDR3 DNA, CDR3 protein. The D gene is left open where the match is weak. Clone size is given for some rows only: seen once, a few or many times, or a class if the clone is expanded.

>-|TRBJ1-1|TRBV6-6|-
TGTGCCAGCAGTTGGACGGACTTCATGAACACTGAAGCTTTCTTT
CASSWTDFMNTEAFF
>-|TRBJ1-5|TRBV7-3|-
TGTGCCAGCAGCTTAAGTTGGTGGGCAGGTAGCAATCAGCCCCAGCATTTT
CASSLSWWAGSNQPQHF
>-|TRBJ1-5|TRBV5-4|few
TGTGCCAGCAGCTTGGGGCCCGGGGGTCAGCCCCAGCATTTT
CASSLGPGGQPQHF
>-|TRBJ1-5|TRBV6-2/TRBV6-3|-
TGTGCCAGCAGTGGCAACCCCCCTTATCAGCCCCAGCATTTT
CASSGNPPYQPQHF
>TRBD2|TRBJ2-3|TRBV5-1|-
TGCGCCAGCAGCTCAAGCGGGAGGGGAGATACGCAGTATTTT
CASSSSGRGDTQYF
>-|TRBJ1-2|TRBV5-1|-
TGCGCCAGCAGCTTGGTACAAGGGGTCTATGACGGCTACACCTTC
CASSLVQGVYDGYTF
>-|TRBJ1-6|TRBV7-8|few
TGTGCCAGCAGCTTAGCGCATGCAGGGATGAATTCACCCCTCCACTTT
CASSLAHAGMNSPLHF
>TRBD2|TRBJ2-3|TRBV24-1|few
TGTGCCACCTCCCGGGGAAGCGGGAGGGCAAATACGCAGTATTTT
CATSRGSGRANTQYF
>TRBD1|TRBJ2-7|TRBV14|-
TGTGCCAGCAGCCGGGACAGGGCAAGCTCCTACGAGCAGTACTTC
CASSRDRASSYEQYF
>TRBD1|TRBJ2-5|TRBV15|-
TGTGCCACCAGTAAAGGGACAGCCCAAGAGACCCAGTACTTC
CATSKGTAQETQYF
>TRBD1|TRBJ2-7|TRBV19|-
TGTGCCAGTAGGCGGACAGGGGCCCACGAGCAGTACTTC
CASRRTGAHEQYF
>-|TRBJ1-1|TRBV11-1|-
TGTGCCAGCAGCTTAGACGGCACTGAAGCTTTCTTT
CASSLDGTEAFF
>-|TRBJ1-2|TRBV19|-
TGTGCCAGCAGATCGACTGGTAACTATGGCTACACCTTC
CASRSTGNYGYTF
>-|TRBJ2-1|TRBV24-1|-
TGTGCCACTGCCCCTAGCGAGATCTCCTACAATGAGCAGTTCTTC
CATAPSEISYNEQFF
>TRBD1|TRBJ2-7|TRBV5-4|-
TGTGCCAGCAGCACTGGGACAGGGGGCCCCTACGAGCAGTACTTC
CASSTGTGGPYEQYF
>-|TRBJ2-2|TRBV12-5|-
TGTGCTAGTGGTTCACAGGGGAACACCGGGGAGCTGTTTTTT
CASGSQGNTGELFF
>TRBD2|TRBJ2-3|TRBV5-1|-
TGCGCCAGCAGCTCTAGCGGGGACCGCACAGATACGCAGTATTTT
CASSSSGDRTDTQYF
>-|TRBJ1-2|TRBV5-1|-
TGCGCCAGCAGCGAGGACACCTTCTATGGCTACACCTTC
CASSEDTFYGYTF
>TRBD2|TRBJ2-1|TRBV6-2/TRBV6-3|-
TGTGCCAGCAGTTACCCCCGGACTAGCGGCTACAATGAGCAGTTCTTC
CASSYPRTSGYNEQFF